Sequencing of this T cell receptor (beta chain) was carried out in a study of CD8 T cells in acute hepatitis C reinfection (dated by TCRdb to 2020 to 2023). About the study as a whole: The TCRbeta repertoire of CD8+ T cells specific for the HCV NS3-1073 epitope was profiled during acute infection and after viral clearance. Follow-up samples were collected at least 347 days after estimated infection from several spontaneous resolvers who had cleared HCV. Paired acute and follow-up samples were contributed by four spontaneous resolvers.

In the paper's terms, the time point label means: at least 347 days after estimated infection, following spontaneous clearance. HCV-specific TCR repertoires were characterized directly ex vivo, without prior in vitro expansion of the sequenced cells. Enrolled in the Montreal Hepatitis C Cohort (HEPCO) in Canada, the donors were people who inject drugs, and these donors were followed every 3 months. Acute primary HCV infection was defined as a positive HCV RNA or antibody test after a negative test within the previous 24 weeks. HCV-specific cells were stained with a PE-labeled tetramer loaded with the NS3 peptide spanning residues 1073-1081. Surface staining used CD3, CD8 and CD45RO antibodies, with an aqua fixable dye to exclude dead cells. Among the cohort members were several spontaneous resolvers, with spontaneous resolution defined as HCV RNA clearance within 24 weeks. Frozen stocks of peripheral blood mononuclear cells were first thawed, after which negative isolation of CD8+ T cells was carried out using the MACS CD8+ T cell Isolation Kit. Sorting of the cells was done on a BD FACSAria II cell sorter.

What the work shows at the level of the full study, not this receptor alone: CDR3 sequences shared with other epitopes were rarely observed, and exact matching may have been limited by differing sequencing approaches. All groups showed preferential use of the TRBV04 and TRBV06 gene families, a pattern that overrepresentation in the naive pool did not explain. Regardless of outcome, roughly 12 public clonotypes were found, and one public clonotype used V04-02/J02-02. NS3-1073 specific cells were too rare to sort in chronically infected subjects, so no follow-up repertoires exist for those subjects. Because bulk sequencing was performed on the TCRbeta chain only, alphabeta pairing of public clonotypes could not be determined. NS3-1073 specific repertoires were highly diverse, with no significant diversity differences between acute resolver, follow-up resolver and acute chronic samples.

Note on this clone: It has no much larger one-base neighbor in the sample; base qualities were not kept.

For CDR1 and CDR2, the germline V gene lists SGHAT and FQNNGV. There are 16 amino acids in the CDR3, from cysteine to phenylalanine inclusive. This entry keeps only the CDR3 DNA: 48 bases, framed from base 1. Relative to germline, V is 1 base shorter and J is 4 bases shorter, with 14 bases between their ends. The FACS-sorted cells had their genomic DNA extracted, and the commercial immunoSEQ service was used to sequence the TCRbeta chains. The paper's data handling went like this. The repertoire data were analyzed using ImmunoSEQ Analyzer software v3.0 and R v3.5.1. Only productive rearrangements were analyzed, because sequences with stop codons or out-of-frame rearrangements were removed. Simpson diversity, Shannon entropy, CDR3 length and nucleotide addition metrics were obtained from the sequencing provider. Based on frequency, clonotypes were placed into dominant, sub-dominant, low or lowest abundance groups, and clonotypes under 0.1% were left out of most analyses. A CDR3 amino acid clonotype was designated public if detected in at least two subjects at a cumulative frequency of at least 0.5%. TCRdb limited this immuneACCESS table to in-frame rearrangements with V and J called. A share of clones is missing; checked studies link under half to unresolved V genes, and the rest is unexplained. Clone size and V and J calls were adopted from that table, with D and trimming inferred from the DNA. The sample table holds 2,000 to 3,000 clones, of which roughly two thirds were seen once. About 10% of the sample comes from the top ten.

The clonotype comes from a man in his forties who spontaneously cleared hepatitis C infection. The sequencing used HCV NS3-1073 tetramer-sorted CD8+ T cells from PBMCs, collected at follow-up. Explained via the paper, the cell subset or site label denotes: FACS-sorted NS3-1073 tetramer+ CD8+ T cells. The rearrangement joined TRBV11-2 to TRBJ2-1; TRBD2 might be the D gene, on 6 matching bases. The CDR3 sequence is CASSLVRGGFYNEQFF. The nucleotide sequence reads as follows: TGTGCCAGCAGCTTAGTCAGAGGAGGGTTTTACAATGAGCAGTTCTTC.